This paragraph covers one T cell receptor (beta chain) sequence. Sequencing used immunoSEQ multiplex PCR; TCRdb keeps in-frame clones, though not all of them. This sample yields around 160,000 clones, of which 88% are seen a single time; more than 1% belongs to the top ten. The data stem from a study of blood T cell repertoires in COVID-19. For the study at large: Acute and convalescent COVID-19 specimens originated in the United States, Italy and Spain. PBMCs, B-cell-depleted T cells, or T cells provided the cDNA or gDNA that made up the material.

Individuals aged 18 to 89 years were recruited from 24 US areas. Cohort placement rested on clinical history that participants reported themselves. The CDR3 contains 15 residues. V shed 3 bases, J shed 5 bases, and the junction held 7 bases outside the gene matches. Germline assignment: CDR1 SGHRS and CDR2 YFSETQ. The clonotype was recovered from a woman in her twenties or thirties with acute COVID-19. The J gene is TRBJ2-3, the V gene TRBV5-1; 9 bases fit TRBD2. Sequenced: PBMCs or T cells enriched from blood (not recorded which). The CDR3 sequence is CASSSLAGVKDTQYF. CDR3 nucleotides: TGCGCCAGCAGCTCATTAGCGGGAGTTAAAGATACGCAGTATTTT.